This T cell receptor beta chain was sequenced during a study of CD8 T cells in Susac syndrome. Isolation of CD8+ and CD4+ T cells was performed negatively, whereas enrichment of TEMRA cells was done by FACS. Germline V CDR1 and CDR2: LGHDT, YNNKEL (reference sequence). The CDR3 runs 16 residues. The J segment lost 0 bases and the V segment lost 1 base, leaving 5 bases of the junction unmatched. With random hexamers, reverse transcription was performed on roughly 0.5 to 1 ug of RNA. TCRdb re-called the immunoSEQ multiplex PCR reads through MiXCR, storing one row per CDR3 protein. Of about 120,000 distinct CDR3 sequences in the sample, around 94% were seen once.

The receptor was derived from a human donor in good health. Material: CD4+ T cells from PBMCs. The chain couples TRBV3-1 to TRBJ2-5, with 7 bases that match TRBD2. The CDR3, as DNA: TGTGCCAGCAGCCAAGGATCGAGCGGGAACCAAGAGACCCAGTACTTC. Encoded protein: CASSQGSSGNQETQYF.